The rows below give T cell receptor beta chains drawn from one sample of a study of T cell repertoires in ileal Crohn's disease. Assay: immunoSEQ multiplex PCR; the TCRdb copy retains only in-frame clones and omits some. The data contain 15,000 or so clones, 70% to 90% of them seen just once; the ten biggest clones take up 3.5% to 4.5%. The sequencing input was ileal tissue. The receptors were gathered from an adult with Crohn's disease. The CDR3 runs from the conserved cysteine through the conserved F or W. The D gene is left open where the match is weak. Expanded clones are given a class, and other clones once, few, many or no size at all.

12,NA,TRBD1,TRBV29-1,TRBJ1-2,TGCAGCGCGGGGACAGGGGTTCATGGCTACACCTTC,CSAGTGVHGYTF
14,few,TRBD1,TRBV6-1,TRBJ1-1,TGTGCCAACACTAAGGACAGGGGTAACACTGAAGCTTTCTTT,CANTKDRGNTEAFF
14,NA,TRBD1,TRBV4-1,TRBJ1-5,TGCGCCAGCAGCCACGCCGACAGGGTTCAGCCCCAGCATTTT,CASSHADRVQPQHF
13,NA,NA,TRBV6-1,TRBJ1-5,TGTGCCAGCAGTGCAGAGGGCAATCAGCCCCAGCATTTT,CASSAEGNQPQHF
15,NA,TRBD2,TRBV10-3,TRBJ2-7,TGTGCCATCAGTTCCTCTGGCGGGAGAACCTACGAGCAGTACTTC,CAISSSGGRTYEQYF
15,NA,NA,TRBV7-9,TRBJ2-1,TGTGCCAGCAGCTTTTCCTCCATTGCTACTGGTGAGCAGTTCTTC,CASSFSSIATGEQFF
16,NA,TRBD1,TRBV18,TRBJ1-1,TGTGCCAGCTCGCCCGGGACAGGGGGCAGGAACACTGAAGCTTTCTTT,CASSPGTGGRNTEAFF
14,few,NA,TRBV30,TRBJ1-2,TGTGCCTGGAGTGTACCGGGAGGGGGACGTGGCTACACCTTC,CAWSVPGGGRGYTF
16,NA,NA,TRBV5-1,TRBJ1-2,TGCGCCAGCAGCCCACTAATCGGCAGGGCTGACTATGGCTACACCTTC,CASSPLIGRADYGYTF
14,NA,NA,TRBV4-2,TRBJ2-3,TGTGCCAGCAGCCAGGAGAGGGGGGGGGATACGCAGTATTTT,CASSQERGGDTQYF
15,NA,NA,TRBV5-6,TRBJ1-2,TGTGCCAGCAGCTTGGGTGGGGGACAAAACTATGGCTACACCTTC,CASSLGGGQNYGYTF
13,NA,NA,TRBV7-3,TRBJ1-1,TGTGCCAGCAGCTCTGGGGGGTCCACTGAAGCTTTCTTT,CASSSGGSTEAFF
15,NA,TRBD2,TRBV19,TRBJ2-1,TGTGCCAGTAGAATAACTAGCGACTCCTACAATGAGCAGTTCTTC,CASRITSDSYNEQFF
13,NA,NA,TRBV27,TRBJ2-1,TGTGCCAGCAGTAAGCCCGCGGGTGTTGAGCAGTTCTTC,CASSKPAGVEQFF
12,NA,NA,TRBV5-1,TRBJ2-7,TGCGCCAGCAGCAACGACAGAGACGGGCAGTACTTC,CASSNDRDGQYF
18,NA,TRBD1,TRBV27,TRBJ2-3,TGTGCCAGCAGTGTGACCGGGACAGGGAAGAGAAACACAGATACGCAGTATTTT,CASSVTGTGKRNTDTQYF
15,NA,NA,TRBV7-2,TRBJ2-3,TGTGCCAGCAGCTTATCCCAGGGGAGCACAGATACGCAGTATTTT,CASSLSQGSTDTQYF
16,NA,NA,TRBV9,TRBJ1-3,TGTGCCAGCAGCCCCGGCGGGACCGGCTCTGGAAACACCATATATTTT,CASSPGGTGSGNTIYF
13,NA,TRBD1,TRBV5-4,TRBJ1-1,TGTGCCAGCAGCTCCCCGGGACAGGGGATAGCTTTCTTT,CASSSPGQGIAFF
15,NA,TRBD1,TRBV10-1,TRBJ2-1,TGCGCCAGCAGTGAAGGGACAGGGGTTCGTAATGAGCAGTTCTTC,CASSEGTGVRNEQFF
15,NA,TRBD2,TRBV7-2,TRBJ2-7,TGTGCCAGCAGCTCAATAGCGGGAGGGCCGTACGAGCAGTACTTC,CASSSIAGGPYEQYF
13,NA,TRBD1,TRBV18,TRBJ2-7,TGTGCCAGCTCACCGACAGGGCAAAACGAGCAGTACTTC,CASSPTGQNEQYF
15,NA,NA,TRBV7-7,TRBJ1-3,TGTGCTAGCAGCCCCGCGGGGGGCTCTGGAAACACCATATATTTT,CASSPAGGSGNTIYF
15,NA,TRBD1,TRBV14,TRBJ1-1,TGTGCCAGCAGCACCAACAGGGGGCTATCGACTGAAGCTTTCTTT,CASSTNRGLSTEAFF
14,once,NA,TRBV5-8,TRBJ1-1,TGTGCCAGCAGCTTCGGAGGGGTATACACTGAAGCTTTCTTT,CASSFGGVYTEAFF
15,NA,TRBD2,TRBV6-6,TRBJ2-1,TGTGCCAGCAGTCTCGGACTAGCGGGGAACAATGAGCAGTTCTTC,CASSLGLAGNNEQFF
14,NA,TRBD1,TRBV6-5,TRBJ1-1,TGTGCCAGCAGTTACGGGACAGGGGGTGCTGAAGCTTTCTTT,CASSYGTGGAEAFF
16,NA,TRBD1,TRBV14,TRBJ2-3,TGTGCCAGCAGCCAAAGACAGGGGGGAACCACAGATACGCAGTATTTT,CASSQRQGGTTDTQYF
15,NA,TRBD1,TRBV5-4,TRBJ2-2,TGTGCCAGCAGCTCCGACAGGGATCCAACCGGGGAGCTGTTTTTT,CASSSDRDPTGELFF
13,NA,NA,TRBV6-6,TRBJ2-3,TGTGCCAGCAGTTACGGAGGCACAGATACGCAGTATTTT,CASSYGGTDTQYF
11,NA,NA,TRBV29-1,TRBJ2-7,TGCAGCGCATCGACAGGCTACGAGCAGTACTTC,CSASTGYEQYF
12,NA,NA,TRBV13,TRBJ2-7,TGTGCCAGCAGTCACTTTCTTCGCGAGCAGTACTTC,CASSHFLREQYF
14,NA,NA,TRBV15,TRBJ2-5,TGTGCCACCAGCAGAGGGACAGTACAAGAGACCCAGTACTTC,CATSRGTVQETQYF
11,once,NA,TRBV29-1,TRBJ2-7,TGCAGCGTTGGTAGTTCCTACGAGCAGTACTTC,CSVGSSYEQYF
14,NA,TRBD2,TRBV18,TRBJ2-7,TGTGCCAGCTCAACCCCGGGACTAGTCTACGAGCAGTACTTC,CASSTPGLVYEQYF
16,NA,TRBD2,TRBV2,TRBJ2-5,TGTGCCAGCAGTGGGGGACTAGCGGGGGGGCACGAGACCCAGTACTTC,CASSGGLAGGHETQYF
16,once,TRBD1,TRBV27,TRBJ1-1,TGTGCCAGCAGTCGCGCGGGGACAGCTCTGAACACTGAAGCTTTCTTT,CASSRAGTALNTEAFF
16,few,NA,TRBV10-3,TRBJ1-1,TGTGCCATCAGTGAGCCAGATATTACCCTGAACACTGAAGCTTTCTTT,CAISEPDITLNTEAFF
16,NA,TRBD1,TRBV4-1,TRBJ2-3,TGCGCCAGCAGCCAAGGGACAGGGGAACCCACAGATACGCAGTATTTT,CASSQGTGEPTDTQYF
14,NA,TRBD1,TRBV6-6,TRBJ1-1,TGTGCCAGCAGTACCGGACAGGGAGATCCTGAAGCTTTCTTT,CASSTGQGDPEAFF